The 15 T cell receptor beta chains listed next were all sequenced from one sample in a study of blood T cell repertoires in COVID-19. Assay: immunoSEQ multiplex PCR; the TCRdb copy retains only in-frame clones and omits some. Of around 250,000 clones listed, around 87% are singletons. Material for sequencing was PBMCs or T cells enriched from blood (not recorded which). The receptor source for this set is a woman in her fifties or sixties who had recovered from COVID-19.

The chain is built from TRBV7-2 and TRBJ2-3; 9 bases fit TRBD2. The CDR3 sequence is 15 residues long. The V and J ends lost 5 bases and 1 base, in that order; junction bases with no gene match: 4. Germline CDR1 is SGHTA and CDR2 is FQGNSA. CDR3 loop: CASSRREGGTDTQYF. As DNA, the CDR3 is TGTGCCAGCAGCCGGCGGGAGGGGGGCACAGATACGCAGTATTTT.

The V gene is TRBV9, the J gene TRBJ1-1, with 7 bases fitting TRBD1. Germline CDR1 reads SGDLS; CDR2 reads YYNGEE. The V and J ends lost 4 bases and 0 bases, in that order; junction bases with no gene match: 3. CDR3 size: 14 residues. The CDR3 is CASSLTGMNTEAFF. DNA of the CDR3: TGTGCCAGCAGCCTGACAGGGATGAACACTGAAGCTTTCTTT.

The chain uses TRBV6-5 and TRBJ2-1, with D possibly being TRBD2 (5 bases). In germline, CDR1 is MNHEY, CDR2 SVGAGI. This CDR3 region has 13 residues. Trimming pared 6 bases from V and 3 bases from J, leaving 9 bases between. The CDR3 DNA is TGTGCCAGCAGGATGACTAACTACAATGAGCAGTTCTTC. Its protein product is CASRMTNYNEQFF.

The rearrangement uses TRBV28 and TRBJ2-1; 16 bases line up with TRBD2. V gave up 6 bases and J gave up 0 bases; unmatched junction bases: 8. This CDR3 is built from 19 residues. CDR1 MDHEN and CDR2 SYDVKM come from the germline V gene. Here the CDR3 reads CASRNRGLAGGSSYNEQFF. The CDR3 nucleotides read TGTGCCAGCAGGAATAGGGGACTAGCGGGAGGGAGCTCCTACAATGAGCAGTTCTTC.

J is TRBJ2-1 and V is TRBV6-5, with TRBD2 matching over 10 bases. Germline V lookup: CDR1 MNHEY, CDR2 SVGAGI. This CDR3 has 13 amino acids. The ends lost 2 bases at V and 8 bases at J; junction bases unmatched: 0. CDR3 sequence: CASSYGTSDEQFF. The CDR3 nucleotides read TGTGCCAGCAGTTACGGGACTAGCGATGAGCAGTTCTTC.

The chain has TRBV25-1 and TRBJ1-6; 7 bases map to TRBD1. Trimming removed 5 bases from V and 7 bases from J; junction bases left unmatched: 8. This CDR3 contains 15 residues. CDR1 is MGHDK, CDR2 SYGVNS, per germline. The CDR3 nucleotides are TGTGCCAGCAGTAGAGACAGGGTCAACAATTCACCCCTCCACTTT. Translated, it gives CASSRDRVNNSPLHF.

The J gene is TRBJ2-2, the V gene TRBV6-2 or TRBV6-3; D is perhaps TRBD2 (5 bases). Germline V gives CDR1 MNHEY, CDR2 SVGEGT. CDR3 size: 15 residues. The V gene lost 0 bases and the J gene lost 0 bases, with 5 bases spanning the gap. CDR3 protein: CASSYSAANTGELFF. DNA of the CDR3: TGTGCCAGCAGTTACTCAGCGGCGAACACCGGGGAGCTGTTTTTT.

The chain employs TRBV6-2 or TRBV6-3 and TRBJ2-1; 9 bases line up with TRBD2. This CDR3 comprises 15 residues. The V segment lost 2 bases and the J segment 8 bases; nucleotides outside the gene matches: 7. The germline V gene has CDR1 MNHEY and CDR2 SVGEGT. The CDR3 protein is CASSYQVAGEHEQFF. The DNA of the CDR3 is TGTGCCAGCAGTTACCAAGTAGCGGGAGAGCATGAGCAGTTCTTC.

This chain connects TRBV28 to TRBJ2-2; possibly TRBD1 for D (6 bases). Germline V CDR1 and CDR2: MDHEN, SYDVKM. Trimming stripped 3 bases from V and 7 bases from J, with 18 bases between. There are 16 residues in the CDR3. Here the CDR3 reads CASSLKLWQGSGELFF. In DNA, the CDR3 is TGTGCCAGCAGTTTGAAATTGTGGCAGGGGAGCGGGGAGCTGTTTTTT.

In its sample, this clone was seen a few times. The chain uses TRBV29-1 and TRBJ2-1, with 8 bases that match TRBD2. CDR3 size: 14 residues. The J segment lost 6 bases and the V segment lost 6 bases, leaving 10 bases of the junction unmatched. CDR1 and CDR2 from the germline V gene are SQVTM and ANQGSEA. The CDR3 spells CSVSTGGPFNEQFF. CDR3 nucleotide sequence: TGCAGCGTGAGTACGGGAGGGCCTTTCAATGAGCAGTTCTTC.

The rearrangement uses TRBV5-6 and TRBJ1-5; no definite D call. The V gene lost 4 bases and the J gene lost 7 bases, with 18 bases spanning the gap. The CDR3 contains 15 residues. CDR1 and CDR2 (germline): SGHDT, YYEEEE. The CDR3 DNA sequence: TGTGCCAGCAGCCTTGCTGGGGAGGGCAGACAGCCCCAGCATTTT. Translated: CASSLAGEGRQPQHF.

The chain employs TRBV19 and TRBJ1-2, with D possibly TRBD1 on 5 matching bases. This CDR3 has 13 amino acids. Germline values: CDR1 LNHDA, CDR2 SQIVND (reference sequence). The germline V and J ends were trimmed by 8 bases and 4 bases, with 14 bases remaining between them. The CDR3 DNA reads TGTGCCAGTGTCCCGGGGGTCGGCTATGGCTACACCTTC. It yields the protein CASVPGVGYGYTF.

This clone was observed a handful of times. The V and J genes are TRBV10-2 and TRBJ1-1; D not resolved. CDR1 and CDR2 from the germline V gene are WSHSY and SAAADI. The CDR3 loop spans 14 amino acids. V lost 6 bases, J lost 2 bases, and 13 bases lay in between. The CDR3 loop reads CASRPGPSNTEAFF. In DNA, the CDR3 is TGCGCCAGCAGGCCAGGCCCAAGCAACACTGAAGCTTTCTTT.

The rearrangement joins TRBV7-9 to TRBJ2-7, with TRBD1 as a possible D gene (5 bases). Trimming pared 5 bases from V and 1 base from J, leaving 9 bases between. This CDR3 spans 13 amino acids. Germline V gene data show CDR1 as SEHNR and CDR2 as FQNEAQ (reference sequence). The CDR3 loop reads CASSRDSSYEQYF. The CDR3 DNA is TGTGCCAGCAGCCGTGACAGTTCCTACGAGCAGTACTTC.

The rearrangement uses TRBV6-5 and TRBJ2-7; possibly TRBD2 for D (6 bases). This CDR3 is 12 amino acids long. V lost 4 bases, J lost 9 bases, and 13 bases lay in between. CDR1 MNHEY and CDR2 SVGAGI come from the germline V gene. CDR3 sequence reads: CASSSPGAVQYF. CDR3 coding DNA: TGTGCCAGCAGTTCTCCGGGAGCGGTGCAGTACTTC.